This TCR beta chain was captured in a study of regulatory T cells in long-lasting Graves disease. Trimming removed 4 bases at V and 4 bases at J, with 18 bases between. In germline, CDR1 is SGDLS, CDR2 YYNGEE. The CDR3 runs to 15 residues. The time point: persistent/refractory GD, antithyroid drugs over 5 years with positive TRAb. From PBMCs, RNA was extracted and then used to make the TCR library. Researchers made TCR beta libraries by using iRepertoire HTBI primers and running Arm-PCR on CDR3 regions. Via MiXCR, TCRdb re-called the multiplex PCR reads, giving one row per CDR3 protein. This sample has approximately 690,000 distinct CDR3 sequences, with 30% found just once.

The TCR comes from a female donor with Graves disease. This specimen was peripheral blood mononuclear cells (PBMCs), taken when the disease was refractory, from a patient treated with antithyroid drugs. The chain has TRBV9 and TRBJ2-7, with unresolved D. The CDR3 nucleotides are TGTGCCAGCAGCCCTGGGCAGGCGTGCAGATACGAGCAGTACTTC. This sequence encodes CASSPGQACRYEQYF.